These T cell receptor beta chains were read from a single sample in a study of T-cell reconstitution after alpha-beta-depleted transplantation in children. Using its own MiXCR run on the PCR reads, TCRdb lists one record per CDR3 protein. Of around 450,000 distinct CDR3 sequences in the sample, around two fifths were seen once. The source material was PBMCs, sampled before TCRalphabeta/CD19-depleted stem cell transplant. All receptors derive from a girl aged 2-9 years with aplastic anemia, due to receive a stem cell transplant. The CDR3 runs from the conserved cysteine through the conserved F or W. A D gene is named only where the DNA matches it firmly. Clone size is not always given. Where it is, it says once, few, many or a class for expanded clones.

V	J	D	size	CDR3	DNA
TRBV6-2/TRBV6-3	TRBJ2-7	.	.	CASSTPSAGVSYEQYF	TGTGCCAGCAGCACGCCTTCCGCTGGGGTCTCCTACGAGCAGTACTTC
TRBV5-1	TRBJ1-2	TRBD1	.	CASSRDGTAVNYGYTF	TGCGCCAGCAGCCGAGACGGGACAGCCGTTAACTATGGCTACACCTTC
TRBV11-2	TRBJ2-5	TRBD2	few	CASSPSGRGETQYF	TGTGCCAGCAGCCCCAGCGGGAGGGGGGAGACCCAGTACTTC
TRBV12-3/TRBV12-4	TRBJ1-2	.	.	CASSLQNGYTF	TGTGCCAGCAGTTTACAAAATGGCTACACCTTC
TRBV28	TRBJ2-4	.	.	CASSLFGQGTQNIQYF	TGTGCCAGCAGTTTATTCGGCCAGGGGACGCAAAACATTCAGTACTTC
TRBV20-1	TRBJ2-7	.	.	CSARASPGSSYEQYF	TGCAGTGCTAGAGCCTCCCCCGGGTCCTCCTACGAGCAGTACTTC
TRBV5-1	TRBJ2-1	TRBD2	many	CASSLALAGVLNEQFF	TGCGCCAGCAGCTTGGCGCTAGCGGGAGTATTGAATGAGCAGTTCTTC
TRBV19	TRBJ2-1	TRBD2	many	CASSKLAAVDEQFF	TGTGCCAGTAGTAAACTAGCGGCCGTCGATGAGCAGTTCTTC
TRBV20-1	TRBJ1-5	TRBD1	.	CSASSGTGHSNQPQHF	TGCAGTGCTAGCTCCGGGACAGGGCATAGCAATCAGCCCCAGCATTTT
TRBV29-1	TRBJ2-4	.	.	CSVELAARAKNIQYF	TGCAGCGTTGAGCTCGCGGCCCGAGCCAAAAACATTCAGTACTTC
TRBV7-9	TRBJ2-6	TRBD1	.	CASSYRQGAGGANVLTF	TGTGCCAGCAGCTACCGACAGGGGGCCGGTGGGGCCAACGTCCTGACTTTC
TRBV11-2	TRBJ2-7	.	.	CASSQRGREQYF	TGTGCCAGCAGCCAGAGGGGTCGCGAGCAGTACTTC
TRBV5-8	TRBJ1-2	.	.	CASSLVTAGGYTF	TGTGCCAGCAGCCTCGTGACAGCTGGCGGCTACACCTTC
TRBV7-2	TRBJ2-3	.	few	CASSSKGTSSTDTQYF	TGTGCCAGCAGCTCCAAAGGAACTTCTAGCACAGATACGCAGTATTTT
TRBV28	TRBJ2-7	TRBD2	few	CASSPGLAGASRPYEQYF	TGTGCCAGCAGCCCGGGACTAGCGGGAGCGTCCAGGCCTTACGAGCAGTACTTC
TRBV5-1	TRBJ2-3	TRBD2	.	CASSLVNPRENTQYF	TGCGCCAGCAGCTTGGTAAATCCGCGGGAGAATACGCAGTATTTT
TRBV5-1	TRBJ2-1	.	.	CASSSQLEDPYNEQFF	TGCGCCAGCAGCTCCCAACTAGAGGACCCCTACAATGAGCAGTTCTTC
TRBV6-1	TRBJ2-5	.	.	CASNGPTTGRETQYF	TGTGCCAGCAACGGGCCTACAACAGGGAGGGAGACCCAGTACTTC
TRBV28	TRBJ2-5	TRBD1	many	CASITQGPQETQYF	TGTGCCAGCATTACACAGGGGCCCCAAGAGACCCAGTACTTC
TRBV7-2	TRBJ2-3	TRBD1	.	CASSGGQGGTDTQYF	TGTGCCAGCAGCGGGGGACAGGGGGGCACAGATACGCAGTATTTT
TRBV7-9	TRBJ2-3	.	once	CASSPGEEDTQYF	TGTGCCAGCAGCCCGGGGGAGGAGGATACGCAGTATTTT
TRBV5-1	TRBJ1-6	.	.	CASSLTPRGDNSPLHF	TGCGCCAGCAGCTTGACGCCCAGGGGAGATAATTCACCCCTCCACTTT
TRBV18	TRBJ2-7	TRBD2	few	CASSPGTSGTPGSPYEQYF	TGTGCCAGCTCACCAGGGACTAGCGGGACCCCCGGGTCCCCCTACGAGCAGTACTTC
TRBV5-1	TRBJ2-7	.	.	CASSIGTRTYEQYF	TGCGCCAGCAGTATCGGGACTCGCACCTACGAGCAGTACTTC
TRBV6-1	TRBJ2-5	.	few	CASPKSTPETQYF	TGTGCCAGTCCAAAAAGTACCCCAGAGACCCAGTACTTC
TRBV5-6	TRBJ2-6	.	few	CASSLLWLGAPGANVLTF	TGTGCCAGCAGCTTATTGTGGTTAGGGGCTCCTGGGGCCAACGTCCTGACTTTC
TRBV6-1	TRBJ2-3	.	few	CASERNRGTDTQYF	TGTGCCAGCGAACGGAACCGAGGGACAGATACGCAGTATTTT
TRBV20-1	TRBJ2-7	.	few	CSARGPGNPYEQYF	TGCAGTGCTAGAGGGCCAGGGAACCCCTACGAGCAGTACTTC
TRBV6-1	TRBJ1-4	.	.	CASSRQEINEKLFF	TGTGCCAGCAGCCGTCAGGAAATTAATGAAAAACTGTTTTTT
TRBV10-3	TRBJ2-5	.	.	CAISGRGAEETQYF	TGTGCCATCAGTGGACGCGGGGCGGAGGAGACCCAGTACTTC
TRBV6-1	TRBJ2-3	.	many	CAGPDNPSKADTQYF	TGTGCCGGGCCCGATAACCCATCCAAGGCAGATACGCAGTATTTT